The clone carrying this T cell receptor (beta chain) was picked up one time. Its target is unknown. Trimming removed 0 bases at V and 3 bases at J, with 10 bases between. CDR1 SGHRS and CDR2 YFSETQ come from the germline V gene. CDR3 length: 14 residues. This record comes from a study of shared clonotypes between healthy human individuals. All the donors were Caucasian adults who lived in Nashville, Tennessee. The CD4+ fraction was divided into a CD45RA+ naive subset and a CD45RA-negative memory subset. General study points: Compared with clonotypes that all four donors shared, non-shared clonotypes had lower generation probabilities.

Each replicate PCR on the sorted subsets used 200 to 250 ng DNA (around 30,000 T cell genomes). The method was immunoSEQ multiplex PCR; TCRdb's version includes in-frame clones alone and lacks a portion of them. The sample contains some 2.1 million clones, 90% to 95% of which appear only once. This rearrangement joins TRBV5-1 to TRBJ2-7, with D perhaps TRBD1 or TRBD2 (5 bases each). The sequenced sample consisted of naive CD4+ T cells sorted from blood. Documented subset: CD45RA+ positively selected. This receptor was obtained from a man between 18 and 29 years old in good health. CDR3 bases: TGCGCCAGCAGCTTGGGGGGGAATCTCTACGAGCAGTACTTC. It is translated as CASSLGGNLYEQYF.